This T cell receptor beta chain stems from a study of spatial heterogeneity in lung cancer. The CDR3 is 12 residues long. Germline lookup yields CDR1 DFQATT and CDR2 SNEGSKA (reference sequence). V gave up 5 bases and J gave up 1 base, with 8 bases separating them. TCRdb reanalysed the 5' RACE reads using MiXCR and keeps one entry per CDR3 protein. This sample has fewer than 150,000 distinct CDR3 sequences, with roughly 10% found just once. Described time point: blood at routine non-recurrence follow-up after resection. The table lists this clonotype with a few counts. The chain combines TRBV20-1 with TRBJ2-5; D may correspond to TRBD1 or TRBD2 (5 bases each). Sequenced here: PBMCs, sampled at follow-up. This receptor was obtained from a female donor with early-stage non-small cell lung cancer. The CDR3 loop is CSARGAQETQYF. Written as DNA, the CDR3 is TGCAGTGCTCGGGGCGCCCAAGAGACCCAGTACTTC.